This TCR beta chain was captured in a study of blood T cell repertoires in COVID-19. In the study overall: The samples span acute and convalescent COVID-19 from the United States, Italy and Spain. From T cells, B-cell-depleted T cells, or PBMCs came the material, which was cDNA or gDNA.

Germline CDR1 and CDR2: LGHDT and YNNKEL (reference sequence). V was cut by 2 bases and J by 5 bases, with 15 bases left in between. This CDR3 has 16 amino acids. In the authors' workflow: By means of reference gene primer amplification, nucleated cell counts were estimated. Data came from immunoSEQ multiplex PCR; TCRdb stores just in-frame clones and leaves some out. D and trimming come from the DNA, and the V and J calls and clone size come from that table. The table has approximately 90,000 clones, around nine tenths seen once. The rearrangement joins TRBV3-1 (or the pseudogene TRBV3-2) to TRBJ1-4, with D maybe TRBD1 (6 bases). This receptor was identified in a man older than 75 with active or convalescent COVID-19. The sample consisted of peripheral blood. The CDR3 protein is CASSQNPRGGNEKLFF. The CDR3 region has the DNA TGTGCCAGCAGCCAAAATCCGAGGGGGGGGAATGAAAAACTGTTTTTT.